The 31 T cell receptor beta chains in this list originate from one sample, sequenced in a study of cytomegalovirus exposure and HLA in healthy donors. The PCR was carried out with 60 Vbeta primers and 13 Jbeta primers. Data came from immunoSEQ multiplex PCR; TCRdb stores just in-frame clones and leaves some out. This table has about 130,000 clones, about 74% appearing once. Sequenced: PBMCs. Every receptor here comes from a man aged 18 to 30 in good health and CMV-seropositive.

J is TRBJ2-1 and V is TRBV27; 9 bases are a match to TRBD2. The germline V gene has CDR1 MNHEY and CDR2 SMNVEV (reference sequence). Trimming took 6 bases from V and 5 from J; bases not matched to a gene: 5. CDR3 length: 14 residues. This chain's CDR3 is CASRGPSGDNEQFF. The CDR3 region has the DNA TGTGCCAGCAGGGGGCCTAGCGGGGACAATGAGCAGTTCTTC.

The chain combines TRBV10-2 with TRBJ1-1; no firm D call. This CDR3 is built from 15 residues. V lost 3 bases and J 1 base, leaving 12 bases between the germline ends. The germline gives CDR1 WSHSY, CDR2 SAAADI. The CDR3: CASSDTSAGNTEAFF. DNA of the CDR3: TGCGCCAGCAGTGATACGTCGGCGGGGAACACTGAAGCTTTCTTT.

The V gene is TRBV7-6, the J gene TRBJ2-5; maybe TRBD2 (6 bases). CDR1 SGHVS and CDR2 FNYEAQ come from the germline V gene. V dropped 5 bases and J dropped 5 bases, with 9 bases sitting between them. This CDR3 comprises 12 residues. The DNA for the CDR3 is TGTGCCAGCAGCCGTGGGGGGGAGACCCAGTACTTC. It translates to CASSRGGETQYF.

The J gene is TRBJ1-1, the V gene TRBV29-1; D is uncertain. Trimming removed 0 bases at V and 1 base at J, with 6 bases between. The V gene's germline CDR1 is SQVTM and CDR2 ANQGSEA. The CDR3 runs 13 residues. The chain's CDR3 is CSVEEQRNTEAFF. CDR3 coding DNA: TGCAGCGTTGAAGAACAGAGGAACACTGAAGCTTTCTTT.

The chain recombines TRBV28 with TRBJ1-5, with a weak D call TRBD1 (5 bases). Germline CDR1 reads MDHEN; CDR2 reads SYDVKM. With 5 bases removed from V and 5 bases from J, the gap between germline ends came to 16 bases. This CDR3 is 15 amino acids long. The CDR3 DNA reads TGTGCCAGCAGTCTCCTGACAAGGGGTTATCAGCCCCAGCATTTT. It codes for CASSLLTRGYQPQHF.

The V gene is TRBV4-2, the J gene TRBJ2-2; TRBD2 matches 12 bases. Trimming cost V 4 bases and J 8 bases; bases outside gene matches: 2. This CDR3 region has 14 residues. Germline CDR1 and CDR2: LGHNA and YNFKEQ. The CDR3: CASSLGTSGGELFF. DNA for the CDR3: TGTGCCAGCAGCCTAGGGACTAGCGGGGGGGAGCTGTTTTTT.

The chain links TRBV18 to TRBJ1-1; D possibly corresponds to TRBD1 (5 bases). Deletions cut 4 bases from V and 4 bases from J, with 7 bases between. The CDR3 is 12 amino acids. CDR1 and CDR2 from the germline V gene are KGHSH and LQKENI. The CDR3 nucleotides read TGTGCCAGCTCACGGGGGGGCACTGAAGCTTTCTTT. Encoded protein: CASSRGGTEAFF.

This chain joins TRBV28 and TRBJ1-1, with 9 bases fitting TRBD1. Germline CDR1 and CDR2: MDHEN and SYDVKM. V lost 2 bases, J lost 2 bases, and 3 bases stayed unmatched. The CDR3 has 15 amino acids. In DNA, the CDR3 is TGTGCCAGCAGTTTACCGGGACAGGGTAACACTGAAGCTTTCTTT. Protein sequence: CASSLPGQGNTEAFF.

The rearrangement uses TRBV11-3 and TRBJ2-7, with 7 bases that match TRBD1. CDR3 length equals 15 residues. After removal of 5 bases from V and 1 base from J, the junction contained 8 bases not matched to a gene. The germline gives CDR1 SGHNT, CDR2 YENEEA. Written as DNA, the CDR3 is TGTGCCAGCAGCCAAGGAAGGGGGCATTCCTACGAGCAGTACTTC. The encoded protein is CASSQGRGHSYEQYF.

The chain recombines TRBV21-1 with TRBJ2-7; TRBD1 is taken as the D call from the table, unchecked against the DNA. TRBV21-1 is shown as a pseudogene. There are 16 residues in the CDR3. CDR3 nucleotide sequence: TGTGCCAGCAGCGCAGCGACAGGGGTTAACTCCTACGAGCAGTACTTC. Residues: CASSAATGVNSYEQYF.

The chain couples TRBV5-6 to TRBJ2-2; 7 bases are a match to TRBD1. The CDR3 has 15 residues. The ends lost 0 bases at V and 3 bases at J; junction bases unmatched: 2. The germline CDR1 and CDR2 sequences are SGHDT and YYEEEE. The CDR3: CASSLARGYTGELFF. As DNA, the CDR3 is TGTGCCAGCAGCTTGGCCAGGGGGTACACCGGGGAGCTGTTTTTT.

The V and J genes are TRBV7-9 and TRBJ2-2; TRBD1 agrees at 9 bases. The CDR3 is made up of 18 amino acids. Germline CDR1 SEHNR, CDR2 FQNEAQ (reference sequence). Trimming at V came to 5 bases and at J to 0 bases, leaving 10 bases not matched to a gene. CDR3 nucleotides: TGTGCCAGCAGCCCCTCACAGGGGGCGGCGGCGAACACCGGGGAGCTGTTTTTT. Its protein is CASSPSQGAAANTGELFF.

This clone has only one observation. This chain uses TRBV28 with TRBJ2-7; the match to TRBD2 covers 7 bases. Trimming took 7 bases from V and 4 from J; bases not matched to a gene: 16. CDR1 and CDR2 from the germline V gene are MDHEN and SYDVKM. CDR3 size: 16 residues. This CDR3 reads CASTGGVRAGRYEQYF. DNA for the CDR3: TGTGCCAGCACTGGGGGGGTCCGAGCAGGGAGATACGAGCAGTACTTC.

This clone appeared a few times. V is TRBV27 and J is TRBJ2-7; 10 nucleotides agree with TRBD1. The length of the CDR3 is 14 residues. CDR1 is MNHEY and CDR2 is SMNVEV in the germline V gene (reference sequence). V gave up 5 bases and J gave up 4 bases; unmatched junction bases: 5. Here the CDR3 reads CASSVDRGPYEQYF. The CDR3 DNA reads TGTGCCAGCAGTGTCGACAGGGGGCCGTACGAGCAGTACTTC.

The gene calls are TRBV2 and TRBJ2-1; 14 bases fit TRBD2. This CDR3 has 19 residues. V lost 3 bases, J lost 8 bases, and 15 bases stayed unmatched. Germline V gives CDR1 SNHLY, CDR2 FYNNEI. CDR3 in amino acids: CASSEPGGLAGVKQYEQFF. The DNA of the CDR3 is TGTGCCAGCAGTGAGCCGGGGGGACTAGCGGGAGTTAAACAATATGAGCAGTTCTTC.

This clone was seen only once. The chain joins TRBV27 to TRBJ2-7, with 13 bases identical to TRBD2. Germline-derived CDR1 and CDR2 are MNHEY and SMNVEV (reference sequence). The CDR3 loop spans 18 amino acids. The junction had 9 bases not matched to a gene; V was cut back by 2 bases and J by 2 bases. Written as DNA, the CDR3 is TGTGCCAGCAGTTTAAGACTAGCGGGAGGTTCAAACACCTACGAGCAGTACTTC. Protein sequence: CASSLRLAGGSNTYEQYF.

The chain recombines TRBV6-4 with TRBJ2-1; possibly TRBD1 for D (6 bases). Germline CDR1 is MRHNA and CDR2 is SNTAGT. Trimming removed 4 bases from V and 5 bases from J, with 9 bases in between. The CDR3 loop spans 13 amino acids. This CDR3 is CASSAGQHNEQFF. The CDR3 DNA reads TGTGCCAGCAGTGCCGGACAGCACAATGAGCAGTTCTTC.

This sequence joins TRBV19 and TRBJ1-2, with TRBD1 identical over 9 bases. The CDR3 extends over 15 amino acids. The germline gives CDR1 LNHDA, CDR2 SQIVND (reference sequence). V trimming: 4 bases; J trimming: 8 bases; junction bases outside the gene matches: 11. The CDR3 region has the DNA TGTGCCAGTAGTACAACCCGAGGGACAGGGAAAGGCTACACCTTC. This translates into CASSTTRGTGKGYTF.

The chain combines TRBV15 with TRBJ1-2; D call uncertain. Germline CDR1 reads LNHNV; CDR2 reads YYDKDF (reference sequence). V lost 5 bases, J lost 7 bases, and 11 bases lay in between. This CDR3 has 12 amino acids. The CDR3 region has the DNA TGTGCCACCAGCGAGATTTTTACTGGCTACACCTTC. It is translated as CATSEIFTGYTF.

J is TRBJ2-1 and V is TRBV11-2; TRBD1 aligns across 8 bases. The CDR3 has 15 residues. CDR1 and CDR2 from the germline V gene are SGHAT and FQNNGV. V gave up 4 bases and J gave up 6 bases; unmatched junction bases: 8. The CDR3: CASSSTRGRRNEQFF. DNA for the CDR3: TGTGCCAGCAGCTCAACCAGGGGGCGTCGCAATGAGCAGTTCTTC.

DNA for the CDR3: TGCGCCAGCAGCCAAGTTGCACCAAGAGGCAATCAGCCCCAGCATTTT. It yields the protein CASSQVAPRGNQPQHF. This rearrangement joins TRBV4-1 to TRBJ1-5; D gene unclear. The CDR3 is 16 residues long. The ends were cut back, 1 base at V and 2 bases at J, with 12 bases in the middle. Germline CDR1 reads MGHRA; CDR2 reads YSYEKL.

The chain uses TRBV6-5 and TRBJ2-7; D is undetermined. The CDR3 is made up of 15 amino acids. The germline V gene encodes CDR1 MNHEY and CDR2 SVGAGI. The V end lost 5 bases, the J end lost 4 bases, and 18 bases lay between the germline ends. This CDR3 is CASSPGTVSPYEQYF. Written as DNA, the CDR3 is TGTGCCAGCAGTCCAGGCACAGTTTCCCCGTACGAGCAGTACTTC.

The chain couples TRBV6-5 to TRBJ2-7, with 7 bases that match TRBD2. The ends lost 2 bases at V and 1 base at J; junction bases unmatched: 2. Per the germline V gene, CDR1 is MNHEY and CDR2 is SVGAGI. This CDR3 has 14 residues. In DNA form, the CDR3 reads TGTGCCAGCAGTTACGCGCGGGGGTCCTACGAGCAGTACTTC. It is translated as CASSYARGSYEQYF.

The gene calls are TRBV19 and TRBJ2-7; 9 nucleotides line up with TRBD1. V gave up 4 bases and J gave up 3 bases; unmatched junction bases: 10. This CDR3 spans 16 amino acids. CDR1 and CDR2 from the germline V gene are LNHDA and SQIVND (reference sequence). CDR3 sequence reads: CASSTLGQGPYYEQYF. The CDR3 DNA reads as TGTGCCAGTAGTACCTTGGGACAGGGTCCTTACTACGAGCAGTACTTC.

This clone was found a few times. The CDR3 loop reads CASSVSTGVNQPQHF. As DNA, the CDR3 is TGTGCCAGCAGCGTAAGTACAGGGGTAAATCAGCCCCAGCATTTT. This rearrangement joins TRBV9 to TRBJ1-5, with TRBD1 identical over 7 bases. V shed 1 base and J 4 bases; nucleotides not matched to a gene: 5. The CDR3 totals 15 residues. Germline CDR1 and CDR2: SGDLS and YYNGEE.

CDR3 sequence (DNA): TGTGCCACCAGCAGAGGGCGACAGGGGAACACCGGGGAGCTGTTTTTT. Translating it yields CATSRGRQGNTGELFF. The rearrangement joins TRBV15 to TRBJ2-2; 7 nucleotides line up with TRBD1. Losses at the gene ends were 1 base for V and 1 base for J; bases not matched to a gene: 3. Germline CDR1 is LNHNV and CDR2 is YYDKDF (reference sequence). This CDR3 has 16 residues.

This clone has only a few counts. The CDR3 loop is CASTEGAGEQYF. The CDR3 region has the DNA TGTGCCAGCACCGAGGGGGCCGGAGAGCAGTACTTC. The chain carries TRBV7-2 and TRBJ2-7; TRBD1 agrees at 7 bases. Germline-derived CDR1 and CDR2 are SGHTA and FQGNSA. This CDR3 is 12 amino acids long. The junction had 7 bases not matched to a gene; V was cut back by 7 bases and J by 7 bases.

The chain employs TRBV6-5 and TRBJ2-7; 7 bases are shared with TRBD1. This CDR3 comprises 13 residues. CDR1 and CDR2 (germline): MNHEY, SVGAGI. Losses at the gene ends were 6 bases for V and 5 bases for J; bases not matched to a gene: 7. The CDR3 sequence is CASRRGGPHEQYF. For the CDR3, the DNA is TGTGCCAGCAGGCGAGGGGGCCCCCACGAGCAGTACTTC.

This clone was counted between two and nine times. V gene TRBV5-1 combines with J gene TRBJ2-1; the match to TRBD2 covers 7 bases. Trimming at V came to 2 bases and at J to 4 bases, leaving 15 bases not matched to a gene. The CDR3 loop spans 18 amino acids. CDR1 and CDR2 from the germline V gene are SGHRS and YFSETQ. As DNA, the CDR3 is TGCGCCAGCAGCTTCTCCGGGAGGACCATCCGAGGATACAATGAGCAGTTCTTC. Translation: CASSFSGRTIRGYNEQFF.

This sequence joins TRBV6-1 and TRBJ2-2; 7 bases line up with TRBD1. J gave up 4 bases and V 1 base, and 15 bases lay outside the gene matches. The germline CDR1 and CDR2 sequences are MNHNS and SASEGT. The CDR3 sequence is 19 residues long. The CDR3 nucleotides read TGTGCCAGCAGTGAAGTGGTGACAGGGACCGCGATGGGCACCGGGGAGCTGTTTTTT. Protein product: CASSEVVTGTAMGTGELFF.

This chain uses TRBV5-5 with TRBJ2-7; 9 nucleotides align to TRBD1. From germline, CDR1 is SGHKS and CDR2 YYEKEE (reference sequence). The V segment lost 4 bases and the J segment 3 bases; nucleotides outside the gene matches: 11. This CDR3 spans 16 amino acids. The CDR3 loop is CASSRGQGLTGYEQYF. The CDR3 region has the DNA TGTGCCAGCAGCCGAGGACAGGGGTTAACTGGCTACGAGCAGTACTTC.